Following are 29 T cell receptor beta chains from one sample sequenced in a study of Tregs in tolerant kidney transplant recipients. Profiled with immunoSEQ multiplex PCR; TCRdb holds only in-frame clones, not every one. This table has approximately 60,000 clones, nearly 98% appearing once. The input for sequencing was Tregs from blood, taken before the transplant. These TCRs come from a human donor who received a combined kidney and bone marrow transplant.

The V gene is TRBV5-1, the J gene TRBJ1-2; no clear D. This CDR3 spans 13 amino acids. Germline V gene data show CDR1 as SGHRS and CDR2 as YFSETQ. V lost 0 bases and J lost 8, with 11 bases in between. This CDR3 is CASSLGEARGYTF. For the CDR3, the DNA is TGCGCCAGCAGCTTGGGGGAGGCGCGGGGCTACACCTTC. Full variable domain (remainder filled in from reference TRBV5-1 and TRBJ1-2): KAGVTQTPRYLIKTRGQQVTLSCSPISGHRSVSWYQQTPGQGLQFLFEYFSETQRNKGNFPGRFSGRQFSNSRSEMNVSTLELGDSALYLCASSLGEARGYTFGSGTRLTVV.

The chain recombines TRBV11-3 with TRBJ2-5; 7 bases align to TRBD2. Germline V gives CDR1 SGHNT, CDR2 YENEEA. The CDR3 sequence is 16 residues long. J lost 4 bases, V lost 3 bases, and 11 bases had no gene match. The DNA for the CDR3 is TGTGCCAGCAGCTTGGGGCGTTTAGCGGGCAGAGAGACCCAGTACTTC. Translated: CASSLGRLAGRETQYF.

V is TRBV9 and J is TRBJ1-1; TRBD1 is a possible D gene (6 bases). The germline V gene encodes CDR1 SGDLS and CDR2 YYNGEE. This CDR3 has 13 residues. The V end was cut by 4 bases, the J end by 4 bases, with 11 bases between. As DNA, the CDR3 is TGTGCCAGCAGCCTTAGGGGGGGCACTGAAGCTTTCTTT. This encodes CASSLRGGTEAFF.

The rearrangement links TRBV7-9 to TRBJ2-5; the match to TRBD2 covers 11 bases. Germline CDR1 and CDR2: SEHNR and FQNEAQ (reference sequence). The CDR3 consists of 17 residues. J lost 4 bases, V lost 0 bases, and 7 bases had no gene match. The CDR3 sequence: CASSLANLAGGRETQYF. The CDR3 DNA reads as TGTGCCAGCAGCTTAGCGAACCTAGCGGGAGGAAGAGAGACCCAGTACTTC.

The V call is TRBV5-1, the J call TRBJ2-1; 11 bases are shared with TRBD2. The V gene's germline CDR1 is SGHRS and CDR2 YFSETQ. V trimming: 7 bases; J trimming: 10 bases; junction bases outside the gene matches: 10. CDR3 length equals 14 residues. Written as DNA, the CDR3 is TGCGCCAGCGGGCAGACTAGCGGGAATCGGGAGCAGTTCTTC. Translation gives CASGQTSGNREQFF. The full variable domain, completed using reference TRBV5-1 and TRBJ2-1, is KAGVTQTPRYLIKTRGQQVTLSCSPISGHRSVSWYQQTPGQGLQFLFEYFSETQRNKGNFPGRFSGRQFSNSRSEMNVSTLELGDSALYLCASGQTSGNREQFFGPGTRLTVL.

The chain employs TRBV4-1 and TRBJ1-6; weak D call: TRBD1 (5 bases). The CDR3 has 16 residues. Per germline, CDR1 MGHRA and CDR2 YSYEKL. The V end was cut by 0 bases, the J end by 3 bases, with 9 bases between. The CDR3 DNA is TGCGCCAGCAGCCAAGAAACCAGGGTCTATAATTCACCCCTCCACTTT. It encodes CASSQETRVYNSPLHF.

The chain has TRBV6-1 and TRBJ2-7, with D hard to call. V lost 11 bases and J lost 0, with 8 bases in between. The CDR3 is made up of 11 amino acids. Germline V gives CDR1 MNHNS, CDR2 SASEGT. CDR3 bases: TGTGCCTCCGGCGGCTCCTACGAGCAGTACTTC. This translates into CASGGSYEQYF.

This chain connects TRBV18 to TRBJ1-1; tentatively, D is TRBD1 (6 bases). CDR3 size: 13 residues. The germline CDR1 and CDR2 sequences are KGHSH and LQKENI. The V end lost 3 bases, the J end lost 4 bases, and 9 bases lay between the germline ends. As DNA, the CDR3 is TGTGCCAGCTCACCGGCAGGGGTCACTGAAGCTTTCTTT. Translated, it gives CASSPAGVTEAFF.

The rearrangement joins TRBV27 to TRBJ2-7; maybe TRBD1 (6 bases). In germline, CDR1 is MNHEY, CDR2 SMNVEV (reference sequence). V shed 3 bases and J shed 5 bases, with 17 bases lying between them. There are 15 residues in the CDR3. This CDR3 reads CASSFDFLGTNEQYF. CDR3 nucleotide sequence: TGTGCCAGCAGTTTTGACTTCTTAGGGACAAACGAGCAGTACTTC.

This sequence joins TRBV19 and TRBJ1-2; D is possibly TRBD1 (6 bases). In germline, CDR1 is LNHDA, CDR2 SQIVND (reference sequence). The CDR3 loop spans 16 amino acids. With 6 bases removed from V and 2 bases from J, the gap between germline ends came to 19 bases. DNA for the CDR3: TGTGCCAGTAGCCGGTGGGCAGGGGTTGGAAACTATGGCTACACCTTC. Amino acids: CASSRWAGVGNYGYTF.

The rearrangement links TRBV4-1 to TRBJ1-2, with D possibly matching TRBD1 (5 bases). The V gene lost 0 bases and the J gene lost 4 bases, with 9 bases spanning the gap. CDR1 is MGHRA and CDR2 is YSYEKL in the germline V gene. The CDR3 is 14 amino acids. The CDR3 loop is CASSQDYRSYGYTF. CDR3 bases: TGCGCCAGCAGCCAAGACTACAGGAGCTATGGCTACACCTTC.

This chain connects TRBV10-3 to TRBJ2-7; TRBD2 agrees at 8 bases. With V trimmed by 6 bases and J by 4 bases, 11 bases remained unmatched. The CDR3 has 15 amino acids. The germline V gene encodes CDR1 ENHRY and CDR2 SYGVKD. The chain's CDR3 is CAISGPGLGYYEQYF. The CDR3 nucleotides are TGTGCCATCAGCGGACCGGGACTAGGGTATTACGAGCAGTACTTC.

The CDR3 bases are TGTGCCAGCAGTCAAGGACTAGCGGGGGGTAGAGAGACCCAGTACTTC. This gives the protein CASSQGLAGGRETQYF. V gene TRBV28 combines with J gene TRBJ2-5, with 14 bases that match TRBD2. The CDR3 is made up of 16 amino acids. V shed 5 bases, J shed 4 bases, and the junction held 6 bases outside the gene matches. The germline gives CDR1 MDHEN, CDR2 SYDVKM.

The CDR3 sequence: CASSLGSTGELFF. The CDR3 DNA reads TGCGCCAGCAGCTTGGGCAGCACCGGGGAGCTGTTTTTT. This chain uses TRBV5-1 with TRBJ2-2; no clear D. The CDR3 extends over 13 amino acids. Trimming removed 0 bases at V and 4 bases at J, with 4 bases between. Germline-derived CDR1 and CDR2 are SGHRS and YFSETQ.

The sample holds one count of this clone. The chain joins TRBV10-3 to TRBJ2-7, with 7 bases fitting TRBD2. The CDR3 runs to 14 residues. V was pared by 7 bases and J by 6 bases, with 12 bases of the junction left unmatched. From germline, CDR1 is ENHRY and CDR2 SYGVKD. The CDR3 is CAITNPGGIAEQYF. The DNA for the CDR3 is TGTGCCATCACCAACCCCGGGGGGATCGCCGAGCAGTACTTC.

J is TRBJ2-3 and V is TRBV7-9; D not certain. The V gene lost 8 bases and the J gene lost 2 bases, with 8 bases spanning the gap. Per germline, CDR1 SEHNR and CDR2 FQNEAQ (reference sequence). This CDR3 region has 12 residues. CDR3 amino acids: CASRSDTDTQYF. For the CDR3, the DNA is TGTGCCAGCCGCAGCGACACAGATACGCAGTATTTT.

The chain employs TRBV6-1 and TRBJ1-2, with 10 bases fitting TRBD1. V trimming: 6 bases; J trimming: 4 bases; junction bases outside the gene matches: 8. The germline V gene encodes CDR1 MNHNS and CDR2 SASEGT. The CDR3 runs 15 residues. CDR3 amino acids: CASRPEGDRGYGYTF. The CDR3 nucleotides read TGTGCCAGCAGACCCGAAGGGGACAGGGGCTATGGCTACACCTTC.

The chain links TRBV18 to TRBJ2-1, with D tentatively TRBD1 (6 bases). V was trimmed by 5 bases and J by 9 bases, leaving 17 bases between them. The germline CDR1 and CDR2 sequences are KGHSH and LQKENI. CDR3 length: 14 residues. The CDR3: CASSLTGTTGEQFF. The CDR3 DNA follows: TGTGCCAGCTCATTAACCGGGACAACTGGTGAGCAGTTCTTC.

The gene calls are TRBV27 and TRBJ1-1, with a tentative D call TRBD1 (6 bases). Germline CDR1 reads MNHEY; CDR2 reads SMNVEV (reference sequence). V shed 2 bases and J shed 0 bases, with 13 bases lying between them. This CDR3 comprises 16 residues. DNA for the CDR3: TGTGCCAGCAGTTTAGGGGGGGCCGTAATGAACACTGAAGCTTTCTTT. Its protein product is CASSLGGAVMNTEAFF.

The CDR3 DNA is TGTGCCAGCATGCAGGTTACTGGAAACACCATATATTTT. Amino acid sequence: CASMQVTGNTIYF. This chain uses TRBV2 with TRBJ1-3; no definite D call. Between the trimmed V and J ends, which lost 7 bases and 2 bases, there was a span of 9 bases. CDR1 is SNHLY and CDR2 is FYNNEI in the germline V gene. The CDR3 is made up of 13 amino acids.

The DNA for the CDR3 is TGTGCCATCCATACAGGGGGCGGCGACGAGCAGTACTTC. This gives the protein CAIHTGGGDEQYF. This chain connects TRBV28 to TRBJ2-7; 9 bases are a match to TRBD1. V lost 10 bases to trimming and J lost 5 bases; unmatched junction nucleotides: 9. Germline loops: CDR1 MDHEN, CDR2 SYDVKM. The length of the CDR3 is 13 residues. The variable domain in full, with the rest retrieved from reference TRBV28 and TRBJ2-7, is DVKVTQSSRYLVKRTGEKVFLECVQDMDHENMFWYRQDPGLGLRLIYFSYDVKMKEKGDIPEGYSVSREKKERFSLILESASTNQTSMYLCAIHTGGGDEQYFGPGTRLTVT.

The gene calls are TRBV7-6 and TRBJ2-1; 8 nucleotides align to TRBD2. The CDR3 contains 14 residues. The germline V gene encodes CDR1 SGHVS and CDR2 FNYEAQ. V gave up 5 bases and J gave up 9 bases; unmatched junction bases: 9. CDR3 DNA sequence: TGTGCCAGCAGCCCCGGGACTAGTTTTGGTGAGCAGTTCTTC. This encodes CASSPGTSFGEQFF.

This clone has a single count. The rearrangement joins TRBV13 to TRBJ2-3; 8 positions agree with TRBD2. Germline V gene data show CDR1 as PRHDT and CDR2 as FYEKMQ (reference sequence). The trim removed 5 bases at V and 8 bases at J, leaving 15 bases unmatched. This CDR3 has 16 amino acids. CDR3 sequence: CASSPSGGVRPGTQYF. The DNA for the CDR3 is TGTGCCAGCAGCCCCTCGGGGGGGGTCCGACCGGGTACGCAGTATTTT.

This rearrangement joins TRBV15 to TRBJ1-2, with TRBD1 as a possible D gene (5 bases). V gave up 4 bases and J gave up 8 bases, with 23 bases separating them. CDR1 is LNHNV, CDR2 YYDKDF, per germline (reference sequence). The CDR3 is made up of 16 amino acids. The CDR3 DNA reads as TGTGCCACCAGCACGCACGAACGCGCGGGGGGGACGGGCTACACCTTC. It is translated as CATSTHERAGGTGYTF.

The rearrangement uses TRBV28 and TRBJ1-1; D gene ambiguous. The germline V gene encodes CDR1 MDHEN and CDR2 SYDVKM. This CDR3 region has 15 residues. V was clipped by 4 bases and J by 3 bases, with 15 bases between them. The CDR3 is CASSSPVGFYTEAFF. In DNA, the CDR3 is TGTGCCAGCAGTTCTCCTGTCGGTTTTTACACTGAAGCTTTCTTT. Complete variable domain (other parts from reference TRBV28 and TRBJ1-1): DVKVTQSSRYLVKRTGEKVFLECVQDMDHENMFWYRQDPGLGLRLIYFSYDVKMKEKGDIPEGYSVSREKKERFSLILESASTNQTSMYLCASSSPVGFYTEAFFGQGTRLTVV.

The rearrangement links TRBV27 to TRBJ1-2; D may be TRBD1 (5 bases). V was pared by 3 bases and J by 0 bases, with 8 bases between. The CDR3 totals 14 residues. Looked up from germline, CDR1 is MNHEY and CDR2 is SMNVEV (reference sequence). CDR3 sequence reads: CASSFGTPNYGYTF. For the CDR3, the DNA is TGTGCCAGCAGTTTCGGGACTCCTAACTATGGCTACACCTTC.

This clone has only a few counts. The chain links TRBV18 to TRBJ1-1, with TRBD1 as a possible D gene (5 bases). V shed 0 bases and J shed 3 bases, with 11 bases lying between them. This CDR3 region has 15 residues. CDR1 KGHSH and CDR2 LQKENI come from the germline V gene. The CDR3 region has the DNA TGTGCCAGCTCACCACCGGGGTGGGGGGACACTGAAGCTTTCTTT. This sequence encodes CASSPPGWGDTEAFF.

The rearrangement uses TRBV5-6 and TRBJ2-3; perhaps TRBD1 as D (7 bases). With 4 bases removed from V and 9 bases from J, the gap between germline ends came to 15 bases. The CDR3 extends over 13 amino acids. Germline CDR1 is SGHDT and CDR2 is YYEEEE. As DNA, the CDR3 is TGTGCCAGCAGCCAGGGGGGCACGGGAACGCAGTATTTT. This gives the protein CASSQGGTGTQYF.

The rearrangement uses TRBV5-1 and TRBJ2-3; D may be TRBD2 (5 bases). Germline CDR1 and CDR2: SGHRS and YFSETQ. V shed 0 bases and J shed 6 bases, with 17 bases lying between them. CDR3 length equals 16 residues. DNA for the CDR3: TGCGCCAGCAGCTTGGCACCATCCAGCGGATTGGATACGCAGTATTTT. This gives the protein CASSLAPSSGLDTQYF. The variable domain in full, with the rest retrieved from reference TRBV5-1 and TRBJ2-3, is KAGVTQTPRYLIKTRGQQVTLSCSPISGHRSVSWYQQTPGQGLQFLFEYFSETQRNKGNFPGRFSGRQFSNSRSEMNVSTLELGDSALYLCASSLAPSSGLDTQYFGPGTRLTVL.